This paragraph reports one T cell receptor (beta chain). The antigen is unknown. The entry originates in a study of CXCR3-negative and CXCR3-positive naive CD8 T cells. Preparation of TRB cDNA libraries relied on 5' RACE carrying UMI labels. TCRdb re-analyzed the 5' RACE reads; it lists each CDR3 protein once, without DNA. The sample table includes just under 65,000 distinct CDR3 sequences. A CD45RO-CCR7+CD27+CD95- profile was what naive CD8+ T cells displayed. Study-level points and caveats: Researchers report that CXCR3-positive naive cells carry more hydrophobic TRB CDR3s than CXCR3-negative naive cells. Relative to memory CD8+ cells, whose diversity was much lower, both naive subsets had comparably high diversity.

This CDR3 spans 17 amino acids. Germline V CDR1 and CDR2: SGHTA, FQGNSA. The sequenced sample consisted of naive CXCR3+ CD8+ T cells from blood. The sample's subset: CD45RO-CCR7+CD27+CD95- naive CD8+ T cells expressing CXCR3 (TNR3+). The V gene is TRBV7-2, the J gene TRBJ2-5; TCRdb picks TRBD1, but there is no DNA to check that call. This TCR was recovered from a human donor in good health. Some clones in this sample may be carry-over from other donors' samples. CDR3 sequence reads: CASRRRPNVPTAETQYF.